The rows below give T cell receptor beta chains drawn from one sample of a study of cytotoxic CD8 clonotypes in ibrutinib-treated CLL. Clones were read by immunoSEQ multiplex PCR, and TCRdb kept only the in-frame ones, dropping some. The table records around 150,000 clones, 75% to 85% of them present only once. The sample in question was PBMCs, obtained after 36 months of ibrutinib treatment. The source of these receptors is a human donor with chronic lymphocytic leukemia. CDR3s include the opening cysteine and the closing phenylalanine or tryptophan. A D gene is named only where the DNA matches it firmly. Not all rows give a size; the values are once, few, many and, for expanded clones, a class.

d_gene	v_gene	j_gene	abundance	CDR3nt	CDR3aa
-	TRBV6-1	TRBJ2-5	-	TGTGCCAGCAGCGACGGGACAAAAGAGACCCAGTACTTC	CASSDGTKETQYF
-	TRBV2	TRBJ1-6	-	TGTGCCAGCAGCCGTGGGGAGGACTCACCCCTCCACTTT	CASSRGEDSPLHF
-	TRBV14	TRBJ1-2	-	TGTGCCAGCAGCCCATTAGACGGCAACTATGGCTACACCTTC	CASSPLDGNYGYTF
TRBD2	TRBV19	TRBJ2-1	-	TGTGCCAGTAGTATTGGTAGCGGGAGGGTCGCCTCCTACAATGAGCAGTTCTTC	CASSIGSGRVASYNEQFF
-	TRBV28	TRBJ2-2	-	TGTGCCAGCACTGGCGGCCAGGACGGGACCGGGGAGCTGTTTTTT	CASTGGQDGTGELFF
-	TRBV27	TRBJ2-3	few	TGTGCCAGCAGAACGGACCAGGGGTCCACAGATACGCAGTATTTT	CASRTDQGSTDTQYF
-	TRBV2	TRBJ1-1	-	TGTGCCAGCAGTGAGCCCCCGGATCGAGCTTTCTTT	CASSEPPDRAFF
-	TRBV11-2	TRBJ2-7	-	TGTGCCAGCAGCCGAGGGGTACCGTACGAGCAGTACTTC	CASSRGVPYEQYF
-	TRBV11-3	TRBJ1-1	few	TGTGCCAACCGAACAGGGTGGAACACTGAAGCTTTCTTT	CANRTGWNTEAFF
TRBD1	TRBV10-1	TRBJ2-2	-	TGCGCCAGCAGTGAGTCGGACAGGGAAGCCGGGGAGCTGTTTTTT	CASSESDREAGELFF
-	TRBV4-1	TRBJ2-5	-	TGCGCCAGCAGCCGCTTGGAACAAGAGACCCAGTACTTC	CASSRLEQETQYF
-	TRBV6-4	TRBJ2-1	-	TGTGCCAGCAGTGTCTATGGTGGGGGAAATTCCTACAATGAGCAGTTCTTC	CASSVYGGGNSYNEQFF
-	TRBV18	TRBJ1-1	few	TGTGCCAGCTCACCGAACCCGGGATTGGGAATTGTTAACACTGAAGCTTTCTTT	CASSPNPGLGIVNTEAFF
-	TRBV30	TRBJ1-4	-	TGTGCCTGGAGGTTCACAGGAGGGTTTAATGAAAAACTGTTTTTT	CAWRFTGGFNEKLFF
-	TRBV5-1	TRBJ2-1	-	TGCGCCAGCAGCTTGGGGGCTAGCGCGAACAATGAGCAGTTCTTC	CASSLGASANNEQFF
-	TRBV7-3	TRBJ2-3	few	TGTGCCAGCGGGCGGAACACGGGGGCCGATACGCAGTATTTT	CASGRNTGADTQYF
-	TRBV7-9	TRBJ2-3	-	TGTGCCAGCAGCGCCCGATACTACACAGATACGCAGTATTTT	CASSARYYTDTQYF
TRBD2	TRBV5-4	TRBJ2-5	-	TGTGCCAGCAGCGCCGGACTAGCGGGGGCCGGGGGGACCCAGTACTTC	CASSAGLAGAGGTQYF
-	TRBV5-1	TRBJ1-2	medium-sized	TGCGCCAGCAGCCTTTACAAGGACAGCTATGGCTACACCTTC	CASSLYKDSYGYTF
TRBD2	TRBV5-1	TRBJ2-2	-	TGCGCCAGCAGCTTGAGTCCTAGCGGGAGACAGGGGGAGCTGTTTTTT	CASSLSPSGRQGELFF
-	TRBV14	TRBJ2-3	few	TGTGCCAGCAGCCCTCTAGGGATCGCCACAGATACGCAGTATTTT	CASSPLGIATDTQYF
-	TRBV19	TRBJ2-7	-	TGTGCCAGTAGTCCCCGGCCCCTAGACGAGCAGTACTTC	CASSPRPLDEQYF